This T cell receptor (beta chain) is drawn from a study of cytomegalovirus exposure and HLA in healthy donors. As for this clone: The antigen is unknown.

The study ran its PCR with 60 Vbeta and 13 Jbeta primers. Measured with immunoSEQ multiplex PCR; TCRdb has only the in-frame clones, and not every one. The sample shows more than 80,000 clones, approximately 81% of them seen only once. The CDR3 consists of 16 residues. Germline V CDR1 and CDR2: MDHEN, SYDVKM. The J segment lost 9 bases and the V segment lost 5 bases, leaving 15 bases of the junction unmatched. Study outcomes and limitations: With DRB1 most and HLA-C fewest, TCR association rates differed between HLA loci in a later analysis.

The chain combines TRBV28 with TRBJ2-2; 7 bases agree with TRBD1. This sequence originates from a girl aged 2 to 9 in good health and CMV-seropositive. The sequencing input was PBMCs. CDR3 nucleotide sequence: TGTGCCAGCAGTATCCCCACAGGGGCCCTTCCCCGGGAGCTGTTTTTT. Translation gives CASSIPTGALPRELFF.